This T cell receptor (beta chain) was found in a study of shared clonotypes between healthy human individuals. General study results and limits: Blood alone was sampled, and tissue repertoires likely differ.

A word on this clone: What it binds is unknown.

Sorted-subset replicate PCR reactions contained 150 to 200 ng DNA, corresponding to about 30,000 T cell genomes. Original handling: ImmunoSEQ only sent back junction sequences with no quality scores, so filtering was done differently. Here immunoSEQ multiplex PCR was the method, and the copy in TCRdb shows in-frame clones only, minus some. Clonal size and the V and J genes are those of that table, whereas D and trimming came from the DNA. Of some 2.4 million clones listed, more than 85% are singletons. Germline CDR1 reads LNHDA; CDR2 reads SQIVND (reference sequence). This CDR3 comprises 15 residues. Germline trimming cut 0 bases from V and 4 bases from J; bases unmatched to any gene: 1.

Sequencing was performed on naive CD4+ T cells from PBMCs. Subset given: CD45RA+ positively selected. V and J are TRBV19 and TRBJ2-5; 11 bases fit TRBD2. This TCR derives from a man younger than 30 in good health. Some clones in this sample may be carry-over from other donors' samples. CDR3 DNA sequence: TGTGCCAGTAGTATAGATACTAGCGGGAGAGAGACCCAGTACTTC. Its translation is CASSIDTSGRETQYF.